The clone carrying this T cell receptor beta chain has ten or more counts. As yet, its antigen is unknown. Sorted CD4+ subsets: naive, central memory, regulatory, stem cell-like memory (CD45RO/CCR7/CD25/CD127/CD95/CD27 panel). This entry is derived from a study of beta chain features in type 1 diabetes. Study-wide background: When patients were set against healthy donors, age, gender and cell yields were similar. Study-level results: Among type 1 diabetes patients, VDJ junctions had fewer insertions and more deletions.

CDR1 is MGHRA, CDR2 YSYEKL, per germline. Between the trimmed V and J ends, which lost 0 bases and 7 bases, there was a span of 19 bases. The CDR3 has 17 amino acids. The authors reverse transcribed all of the isolated RNA, so sequencing captured expressed TCRB transcripts. The repertoire was sequenced with immunoSEQ multiplex PCR; TCRdb's copy has only in-frame clones and lacks some. This sample has roughly 300,000 clones, with 6.5% to 10% found just once. This TCR came from a woman aged 18-30 years in good health. J is TRBJ2-4 and V is TRBV4-1, with a possible D match to TRBD1 (6 bases). Input material: central memory CD4+ T cells from blood. CDR3 residues: CASSQERGAGTPNIQYF. In DNA form, the CDR3 reads TGCGCCAGCAGCCAAGAACGAGGGGCTGGGACACCGAACATTCAGTACTTC.